The following is a T cell receptor beta chain sequence with its context. Antigen: not known. This entry is derived from a study of a mutant IDH1 vaccine in newly diagnosed glioma. Time point meaning: week 35, safety follow-up. Topical imiquimod was applied with each vaccine dose, which held 300 ug of mutant IDH1 20-mer peptide. The study gave patients eight vaccinations in weeks 1, 3, 5, 7, 11, 15, 19, 23. Germline loops: CDR1 SGHRS, CDR2 YFSETQ. The V segment lost 3 bases and the J segment 5 bases; nucleotides outside the gene matches: 7. This CDR3 contains 17 residues. General study findings and limits: Variations in leading peripheral T cell clonotypes appeared to have no connection with pseudoprogression.

The data were produced by immunoSEQ multiplex PCR, yet TCRdb's version contains in-frame clones alone and is incomplete. The table includes roughly 49,000 clones, 85% to 95% detected once. This specimen was PBMCs, taken from a glioma patient whose treatment included an IDH1 peptide vaccine. The receptor was isolated from a man between 45 and 60 years old with glioma. J is TRBJ2-5 and V is TRBV5-1, with 16 positions matching TRBD2. The CDR3 sequence is CASSSGTSGGVLETQYF. DNA of the CDR3: TGCGCCAGCAGCTCAGGGACTAGCGGGGGGGTTCTTGAGACCCAGTACTTC.